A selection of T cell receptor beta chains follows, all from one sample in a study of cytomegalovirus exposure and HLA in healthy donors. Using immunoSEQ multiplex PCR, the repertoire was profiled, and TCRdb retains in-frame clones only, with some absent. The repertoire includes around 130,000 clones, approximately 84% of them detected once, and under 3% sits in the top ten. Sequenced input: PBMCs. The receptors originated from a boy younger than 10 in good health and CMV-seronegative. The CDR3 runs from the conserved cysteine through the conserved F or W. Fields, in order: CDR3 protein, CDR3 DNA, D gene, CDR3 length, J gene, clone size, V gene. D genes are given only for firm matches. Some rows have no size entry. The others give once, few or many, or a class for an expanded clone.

CDR3: CASSNRHEQFF
DNA: TGTGCCAGCAGCAACAGGCATGAGCAGTTCTTC
D: .
length: 11
J: TRBJ2-1
size: .
V: TRBV7-2

CDR3: CASSEGGDRVDYGYTF
DNA: TGTGCCAGCAGCGAAGGGGGCGATAGGGTAGACTATGGCTACACCTTC
D: TRBD1
length: 16
J: TRBJ1-2
size: .
V: TRBV2

CDR3: CASSVNYNSPLHF
DNA: TGTGCCAGCAGCGTTAACTATAATTCACCCCTCCACTTT
D: .
length: 13
J: TRBJ1-6
size: few
V: TRBV9

CDR3: CASSEYPSALNNEQFF
DNA: TGTGCCAGCAGTGAATATCCTAGCGCCCTTAACAATGAGCAGTTCTTC
D: .
length: 16
J: TRBJ2-1
size: .
V: TRBV6-1

CDR3: CASSMRGQGNEQFF
DNA: TGTGCCAGTAGTATGAGGGGACAGGGCAACGAGCAGTTCTTC
D: TRBD1
length: 14
J: TRBJ2-1
size: .
V: TRBV19

CDR3: CASRQGDYGYTF
DNA: TGTGCCAGCAGACAGGGCGACTATGGCTACACCTTC
D: .
length: 12
J: TRBJ1-2
size: .
V: TRBV6-5

CDR3: CASSPGQGIVDEQFF
DNA: TGTGCCAGCTCACCGGGACAGGGAATAGTCGATGAGCAGTTCTTC
D: TRBD1
length: 15
J: TRBJ2-1
size: .
V: TRBV18

CDR3: CASSESGGVTNEQFF
DNA: TGTGCCAGCAGTGAGAGCGGGGGGGTGACTAATGAGCAGTTCTTC
D: TRBD2
length: 15
J: TRBJ2-1
size: .
V: TRBV6-4

CDR3: CASSLRQLAGTNEQFF
DNA: TGTGCCAGCAGCCTAAGGCAACTAGCGGGTACCAATGAGCAGTTCTTC
D: TRBD2
length: 16
J: TRBJ2-1
size: once
V: TRBV7-3

CDR3: CAWSVSPPGGGPYGYTF
DNA: TGTGCCTGGAGTGTATCACCCCCCGGAGGAGGGCCTTATGGCTACACCTTC
D: .
length: 17
J: TRBJ1-2
size: .
V: TRBV30

CDR3: CASTYGTGYNQPQHF
DNA: TGTGCCAGCACCTACGGGACAGGGTACAATCAGCCCCAGCATTTT
D: TRBD1
length: 15
J: TRBJ1-5
size: .
V: TRBV6-1

CDR3: CASSPTGTGGGGIGYTF
DNA: TGTGCCAGCAGCCCGACAGGGACAGGAGGCGGTGGGATTGGCTACACCTTC
D: TRBD1
length: 17
J: TRBJ1-2
size: .
V: TRBV11-2

CDR3: CASSPIKPGQGGETQYF
DNA: TGTGCCAGCAGCCCCATAAAACCCGGGCAGGGGGGTGAGACCCAGTACTTC
D: .
length: 17
J: TRBJ2-5
size: .
V: TRBV4-2

CDR3: CATSHVAGENTEAFF
DNA: TGTGCCACCAGCCACGTGGCGGGGGAGAACACTGAAGCTTTCTTT
D: .
length: 15
J: TRBJ1-1
size: .
V: TRBV15

CDR3: CASSSLGNTIYF
DNA: TGTGCCAGCAGCTCTCTTGGAAACACCATATATTTT
D: .
length: 12
J: TRBJ1-3
size: .
V: TRBV7-2

CDR3: CASSLEEGRPRQHF
DNA: TGTGCCAGCAGCTTAGAGGAGGGGAGGCCCAGGCAGCATTTT
D: .
length: 14
J: TRBJ1-5
size: .
V: TRBV7-2

CDR3: CASSLWTGTNDEQYF
DNA: TGTGCCAGCTCATTGTGGACAGGGACTAACGACGAGCAGTACTTC
D: .
length: 15
J: TRBJ2-7
size: .
V: TRBV18

CDR3: CASSLKRGTAYNEQFF
DNA: TGTGCCAGCAGTTTAAAAAGGGGGACCGCATACAATGAGCAGTTCTTC
D: .
length: 16
J: TRBJ2-1
size: .
V: TRBV27

CDR3: CAWTQGGTEIYQPQHF
DNA: TGTGCCTGGACCCAAGGAGGGACAGAGATTTATCAGCCCCAGCATTTT
D: TRBD1
length: 16
J: TRBJ1-5
size: .
V: TRBV30

CDR3: CASSVSGRVTHEQYF
DNA: TGTGCCAGCAGCGTTTCGGGCAGGGTAACCCACGAGCAGTACTTC
D: .
length: 15
J: TRBJ2-7
size: .
V: TRBV9

CDR3: CASSISNAITGELFF
DNA: TGTGCCAGTAGTATAAGCAATGCCATCACCGGGGAGCTGTTTTTT
D: .
length: 15
J: TRBJ2-2
size: .
V: TRBV19

CDR3: CASGGDQSYNEQFF
DNA: TGTGCCAGCGGAGGGGACCAATCCTACAATGAGCAGTTCTTC
D: .
length: 14
J: TRBJ2-1
size: .
V: TRBV2

CDR3: CASSLIRDSIDEKLFF
DNA: TGTGCCAGCAGCTTAATTCGGGACAGTATTGATGAAAAACTGTTTTTT
D: TRBD1
length: 16
J: TRBJ1-4
size: .
V: TRBV7-9

CDR3: CATTPRGGVSNQPQHF
DNA: TGTGCCACCACCCCTCGAGGGGGCGTTAGCAATCAGCCCCAGCATTTT
D: TRBD1
length: 16
J: TRBJ1-5
size: .
V: TRBV28

CDR3: CASSYLTQGAGDGYTF
DNA: TGTGCCAGCAGCTATTTGACCCAGGGGGCAGGCGATGGCTACACCTTC
D: TRBD1
length: 16
J: TRBJ1-2
size: .
V: TRBV11-2

CDR3: CASRRDRDNSPLHF
DNA: TGTGCCAGCAGACGCGACAGGGACAATTCACCCCTCCACTTT
D: TRBD1
length: 14
J: TRBJ1-6
size: .
V: TRBV7-2

CDR3: CASSQDQGGANVLTF
DNA: TGCGCCAGCAGCCAAGATCAGGGTGGGGCCAACGTCCTGACTTTC
D: .
length: 15
J: TRBJ2-6
size: few
V: TRBV4-1

CDR3: CASSFPGLAASYNEQFF
DNA: TGTGCCAGCAGTTTCCCGGGACTAGCGGCGTCCTACAATGAGCAGTTCTTC
D: TRBD2
length: 17
J: TRBJ2-1
size: .
V: TRBV27

CDR3: CASSWTGSTEAFF
DNA: TGTGCCAGCAGCTGGACAGGGAGCACTGAAGCTTTCTTT
D: TRBD1
length: 13
J: TRBJ1-1
size: .
V: TRBV27

CDR3: CASASGVSYNEQFF
DNA: TGTGCCAGCGCTAGCGGGGTATCCTACAATGAGCAGTTCTTC
D: TRBD2
length: 14
J: TRBJ2-1
size: .
V: TRBV27

CDR3: CASSLTDSSYNEQFF
DNA: TGTGCCAGCAGTTTGACTGACAGCTCCTACAATGAGCAGTTCTTC
D: .
length: 15
J: TRBJ2-1
size: .
V: TRBV27

CDR3: CASSLGLAGGPNTGELFF
DNA: TGCGCCAGCAGCTTGGGACTAGCGGGAGGGCCAAACACCGGGGAGCTGTTTTTT
D: TRBD2
length: 18
J: TRBJ2-2
size: .
V: TRBV5-1

CDR3: CASSLDWGGNNQPQHF
DNA: TGTGCCAGCAGCTTAGACTGGGGGGGAAACAATCAGCCCCAGCATTTT
D: .
length: 16
J: TRBJ1-5
size: .
V: TRBV11-2

CDR3: CASSSDPDFYNEQFF
DNA: TGTGCCAGTAGTTCCGACCCCGACTTTTACAATGAGCAGTTCTTC
D: .
length: 15
J: TRBJ2-1
size: .
V: TRBV19

CDR3: CASSLERGLTSYNEQFF
DNA: TGCGCCAGCAGCTTGGAGAGGGGGCTGACCTCCTACAATGAGCAGTTCTTC
D: TRBD1
length: 17
J: TRBJ2-1
size: .
V: TRBV5-1

CDR3: CSSLGGVNTEAFF
DNA: TGCAGCTCCTTGGGGGGGGTTAACACTGAAGCTTTCTTT
D: .
length: 13
J: TRBJ1-1
size: .
V: TRBV29-1

CDR3: CARPTDRGHTEAFF
DNA: TGTGCCAGACCGACGGACAGGGGGCACACTGAAGCTTTCTTT
D: TRBD1
length: 14
J: TRBJ1-1
size: few
V: TRBV2

CDR3: CATSSDLREDTEAFF
DNA: TGTGCCACCAGCAGTGACCTGAGGGAGGACACTGAAGCTTTCTTT
D: .
length: 15
J: TRBJ1-1
size: .
V: TRBV15

CDR3: CASSYGGGLTDTQYF
DNA: TGTGCCAGCAGTTACGGGGGGGGGCTGACAGATACGCAGTATTTT
D: .
length: 15
J: TRBJ2-3
size: .
V: TRBV6-5

CDR3: CASSSRRLAHSPLHF
DNA: TGTGCCAGCAGCTCTAGGCGGCTTGCCCATTCACCCCTCCACTTT
D: .
length: 15
J: TRBJ1-6
size: .
V: TRBV11-1

CDR3: CASSTTGVANSPLHF
DNA: TGTGCCAGCAGTACGACAGGGGTAGCAAATTCACCCCTCCACTTT
D: TRBD1
length: 15
J: TRBJ1-6
size: large
V: TRBV5-8

CDR3: CASSSHPPGGAEQFF
DNA: TGTGCCAGCAGTTCCCACCCCCCGGGGGGGGCTGAGCAGTTCTTC
D: TRBD2
length: 15
J: TRBJ2-1
size: .
V: TRBV27

CDR3: CAIRGTGSNQPQHF
DNA: TGTGCCATCAGGGGGACAGGGAGTAATCAGCCCCAGCATTTT
D: TRBD1
length: 14
J: TRBJ1-5
size: .
V: TRBV10-3

CDR3: CASTLDRDPYGYTF
DNA: TGTGCCAGTACTCTGGACAGGGACCCCTATGGCTACACCTTC
D: TRBD1
length: 14
J: TRBJ1-2
size: .
V: TRBV19

CDR3: CASSSYGLAGGPRSGELFF
DNA: TGTGCCAGCAGTTCCTATGGACTAGCGGGAGGGCCGCGATCCGGGGAGCTGTTTTTT
D: TRBD2
length: 19
J: TRBJ2-2
size: .
V: TRBV28

CDR3: CASSRRGGITDTQYF
DNA: TGTGCCAGCAGTCGGCGGGGGGGAATCACAGATACGCAGTATTTT
D: TRBD2
length: 15
J: TRBJ2-3
size: .
V: TRBV6-5

CDR3: CATSTELIGQATIYGYTF
DNA: TGTGCCACCAGCACAGAACTTATCGGACAGGCTACGATATATGGCTACACCTTC
D: TRBD1
length: 18
J: TRBJ1-2
size: .
V: TRBV15

CDR3: CASSLTAYNEQFF
DNA: TGCGCCAGCAGCCTTACAGCTTACAATGAGCAGTTCTTC
D: .
length: 13
J: TRBJ2-1
size: .
V: TRBV4-3

CDR3: CASSLLGRNTEAFF
DNA: TGTGCCAGCAGTTTATTAGGGAGGAACACTGAAGCTTTCTTT
D: .
length: 14
J: TRBJ1-1
size: .
V: TRBV27

CDR3: CASSLMGAGSYEQYF
DNA: TGTGCCAGCAGCTTGATGGGGGCAGGGTCCTACGAGCAGTACTTC
D: .
length: 15
J: TRBJ2-7
size: .
V: TRBV11-2

CDR3: CAIGSGRGRLYYGYTF
DNA: TGTGCCATCGGGTCAGGGAGGGGGAGACTGTATTATGGCTACACCTTC
D: .
length: 16
J: TRBJ1-2
size: .
V: TRBV10-3

CDR3: CASSYPVGTQYF
DNA: TGTGCCAGCAGTTATCCTGTCGGGACCCAGTACTTC
D: .
length: 12
J: TRBJ2-5
size: .
V: TRBV6-5

CDR3: CASTGGTYGYTF
DNA: TGTGCCAGCACGGGGGGGACCTATGGCTACACCTTC
D: .
length: 12
J: TRBJ1-2
size: once
V: TRBV6-6